This T cell receptor beta chain was retrieved from a study of OX40 agonist ivuxolimab in advanced cancers. Study-wide background: Three patients, one with hepatocellular carcinoma and two with cutaneous melanoma, responded partially. Study results and limitations: The 0.1-3.0 mg/kg partial responders had among the lowest clonal expansion.

The protocol was immunoSEQ multiplex PCR, while the TCRdb copy is restricted to in-frame clones and leaves out a portion. The profile shows 65,000 to 90,000 clones, roughly 86% of them singletons. There are 14 residues in the CDR3. Trimming left V 7 bases short and J 0 bases short, with 10 bases between. CDR1 MNHNS and CDR2 SASEGT come from the germline V gene. With baseline, cycle 4 day 1, and cycle 7 day 1 as timepoints, blood was sampled. This clone was picked up a small number of times. Its antigen is as yet unknown. Material: CD4+ or CD8+ T cells sorted from blood, obtained in a trial of the OX40 agonist ivuxolimab. The chain uses TRBV6-1 and TRBJ2-4; no reliable D call. The receptor was isolated from an adult with an advanced solid tumor such as melanoma, head and neck, liver or kidney cancer. The CDR3 sequence is CASTFNIAKNIQYF. CDR3 in DNA: TGTGCCAGCACATTTAATATAGCCAAAAACATTCAGTACTTC.